This TCR beta chain was captured by sequencing in a study of T cell clones after liver transplantation. The length of the CDR3 is 12 residues. CDR1 and CDR2 (germline): MNHNY, SVGAGI (reference sequence). The V and J ends lost 5 bases and 5 bases respectively, with 9 bases between them. Libraries were prepared by immunoSEQ multiplex PCR; TCRdb keeps only in-frame clonotypes and omits some of them. In the table there are roughly 40,000 clones, just over 85% of which are singletons. The chain joins TRBV6-6 to TRBJ1-1, with unresolved D. Sequences were derived from CD4+ T cells from blood, sampled 24 months after liver transplant. The TCR comes from a human patient who received a liver transplant. Among the T cells, some may be from the graft donor. The CDR3 coding sequence is TGTGCCAGCAGTCCTGGGAGGACTGAAGCTTTCTTT. It yields the protein CASSPGRTEAFF.